A single sample gave rise to the 14 T cell receptor beta chains below, sequenced in a study of T cell responses to AZD1222 COVID-19 vaccine. Method: immunoSEQ multiplex PCR; TCRdb's copy keeps in-frame clones and lacks some. The sample shows some 160,000 clones, approximately 90% of them seen only once. Sequenced here: peripheral blood, sampled 28 days after the second AZD1222 dose. These receptors were collected from an adult who received the AZD1222 COVID-19 vaccine.

J is TRBJ1-6 and V is TRBV7-2, with D tentatively TRBD1 (5 bases). Trimming took off 5 bases at V and 5 bases at J, with 13 bases between the two ends. Germline loops: CDR1 SGHTA, CDR2 FQGNSA. The CDR3 runs 15 residues. CDR3 residues: CASSPLRVDNSPLHF. The DNA of the CDR3 is TGTGCCAGCAGCCCCCTCAGGGTGGATAATTCACCCCTCCACTTT. The variable domain in full, with the rest retrieved from reference TRBV7-2 and TRBJ1-6, is GAGVSQSPSNKVTEKGKDVELRCDPISGHTALYWYRQSLGQGLEFLIYFQGNSAPDKSGLPSDRFSAERTGGSVSTLTIQRTQQEDSAVYLCASSPLRVDNSPLHFGNGTRLTVT.

This sequence joins TRBV5-4 and TRBJ1-1; 9 positions match TRBD1. The CDR3 has 15 amino acids. The germline V gene has CDR1 SGHNT and CDR2 YYREEE (reference sequence). Trimming cost V 1 base and J 4 bases; bases outside gene matches: 5. The CDR3 region has the DNA TGTGCCAGCAGCTTGCAGACGACAGGGGGCACTGAAGCTTTCTTT. Its translation is CASSLQTTGGTEAFF.

This rearrangement joins TRBV7-9 to TRBJ1-1; 9 positions match TRBD1. V dropped 4 bases and J dropped 2; count of bases not matched to a gene: 5. Germline CDR1 and CDR2: SEHNR and FQNEAQ (reference sequence). The CDR3 runs 15 residues. DNA for the CDR3: TGTGCCAGCAGCTCTAGGACAGGGGAAAACACTGAAGCTTTCTTT. Its translation is CASSSRTGENTEAFF. Full variable domain (rest looked up from reference TRBV7-9 and TRBJ1-1): DTGVSQNPRHKITKRGQNVTFRCDPISEHNRLYWYRQTLGQGPEFLTYFQNEAQLEKSRLLSDRFSAERPKGSFSTLEIQRTEQGDSAMYLCASSSRTGENTEAFFGQGTRLTVV.

The genes are TRBV7-2 and TRBJ1-2; possibly TRBD1 for D (5 bases). Per the germline V gene, CDR1 is SGHTA and CDR2 is FQGNSA. There are 13 residues in the CDR3. The V gene lost 5 bases and the J gene lost 4 bases, with 11 bases spanning the gap. CDR3 nucleotide sequence: TGTGCCAGCAGCGGCGGACACAGCTATGGCTACACCTTC. Amino acid sequence: CASSGGHSYGYTF.

This sequence joins TRBV5-6 and TRBJ1-1; tentative D call: TRBD1 (6 bases). The CDR3 runs 18 residues. Trimming stripped 3 bases from V and 3 bases from J, with 24 bases between. Germline V gene lookup returns CDR1 SGHDT and CDR2 YYEEEE. Here the CDR3 reads CASSSPLALQGRYTEAFF. Written as DNA, the CDR3 is TGTGCCAGCAGCTCCCCGTTGGCCCTCCAGGGGAGGTACACTGAAGCTTTCTTT. Full variable domain (missing parts from reference TRBV5-6 and TRBJ1-1): DAGVTQSPTHLIKTRGQQVTLRCSPKSGHDTVSWYQQALGQGPQFIFQYYEEEERQRGNFPDRFSGHQFPNYSSELNVNALLLGDSALYLCASSSPLALQGRYTEAFFGQGTRLTVV.

V and J are TRBV6-6 and TRBJ1-1; D is unresolved. The ends were cut back, 6 bases at V and 3 bases at J, with 5 bases in the middle. The germline V gene has CDR1 MNHNY and CDR2 SVGAGI (reference sequence). This CDR3 has 11 amino acids. Written as DNA, the CDR3 is TGTGCCAGCAGAAGAGACACTGAAGCTTTCTTT. Translating gives CASRRDTEAFF.

This chain connects TRBV6-6 to TRBJ1-2; D gene unclear. The V gene's germline CDR1 is MNHNY and CDR2 SVGAGI (reference sequence). V lost 11 bases and J 7 bases, leaving 17 bases between the germline ends. The CDR3 consists of 12 residues. This CDR3 is CAAQTERVGYTF. CDR3 DNA sequence: TGTGCCGCCCAAACGGAAAGAGTTGGCTACACCTTC.

For the CDR3, the DNA is TGTGCCAGCAGTGAGATTCGGGTGGCCGGGGAGCTGTTTTTT. It codes for CASSEIRVAGELFF. V is TRBV6-1 and J is TRBJ2-2; no definite D call. The CDR3 runs 14 residues. Deletions cut 3 bases from V and 6 bases from J, with 11 bases between. Germline V gene sequence: CDR1 MNHNS, CDR2 SASEGT.

This chain uses TRBV7-3 with TRBJ2-1; tentative D call: TRBD2 (6 bases). CDR1 and CDR2 (germline): SGHTA, FQGTGA. The CDR3 consists of 13 residues. The germline V and J ends were trimmed by 3 bases and 7 bases, with 10 bases remaining between them. The CDR3 reads CASSFSGRNEQFF. The CDR3 DNA reads as TGTGCCAGCAGCTTTTCAGGGAGGAATGAGCAGTTCTTC.

This clone was counted only a few times. CDR3 bases: TGTGCCAGCAGCGTAGGGGGTAGCGGGAGTTCCCACGAGCAGTACTTC. Its translation is CASSVGGSGSSHEQYF. J is TRBJ2-7 and V is TRBV9; 9 nucleotides align to TRBD2. V gave up 0 bases and J gave up 5 bases; unmatched junction bases: 9. CDR1 is SGDLS, CDR2 YYNGEE, per germline. This CDR3 has 16 amino acids.

This clone was detected only once. The rearrangement uses TRBV7-2 and TRBJ1-6; possible D gene TRBD1, 6 bases. This CDR3 comprises 16 residues. V lost 5 bases to trimming and J lost 7 bases, with 18 bases between them. Germline assignment: CDR1 SGHTA and CDR2 FQGNSA. CDR3 in amino acids: CASSPGPGTQNSPLHF. CDR3 bases: TGTGCCAGCAGCCCTGGCCCAGGGACACAGAATTCACCCCTCCACTTT.

J is TRBJ2-7 and V is TRBV5-1, with a weak D call TRBD1 (6 bases). Trimming shortened V by 4 bases and J by 6 bases, and 14 bases separated the two germline ends. The CDR3 length is 13 residues. The germline V gene encodes CDR1 SGHRS and CDR2 YFSETQ. The CDR3 loop reads CASSLGASLEQYF. The DNA of the CDR3 is TGCGCCAGCAGCCTGGGGGCCTCACTCGAGCAGTACTTC. The variable domain in full, with the rest retrieved from reference TRBV5-1 and TRBJ2-7, is KAGVTQTPRYLIKTRGQQVTLSCSPISGHRSVSWYQQTPGQGLQFLFEYFSETQRNKGNFPGRFSGRQFSNSRSEMNVSTLELGDSALYLCASSLGASLEQYFGPGTRLTVT.

This clone appeared a single time. V usage is TRBV4-1 and J usage is TRBJ1-2; TRBD1 aligns across 9 bases. Germline V gene sequence: CDR1 MGHRA, CDR2 YSYEKL. The CDR3 is 15 residues long. The junction had 6 bases not matched to a gene; V was cut back by 2 bases and J by 5 bases. The CDR3 here is CASSQTGTGSYGYTF. The CDR3 bases are TGCGCCAGCAGCCAAACCGGGACAGGGAGTTATGGCTACACCTTC.

This rearrangement joins TRBV30 to TRBJ1-2; D uncertain. V lost 3 bases and J 5 bases, leaving 10 bases between the germline ends. The CDR3 runs 12 residues. Looked up from germline, CDR1 is GTSNPN and CDR2 is SVGIG (reference sequence). The CDR3 bases are TGTGCCTGGAGCGTGGGAGGGTATGGCTACACCTTC. It encodes CAWSVGGYGYTF.